The clone carrying this T cell receptor beta chain was seen many times. The sample comes from a study of T cells of healthy individuals. TCRdb processed the 5' RACE reads anew with MiXCR; each CDR3 protein has one entry. In the table there are some 82,000 distinct CDR3 sequences, approximately 4.8% of which are singletons. The germline CDR1 and CDR2 sequences are MDHEN and SYDVKM. V was clipped by 1 base and J by 0 bases, with 7 bases between them. The CDR3 contains 15 residues. The rearrangement joins TRBV28 to TRBJ1-3; D is undetermined. The TCR comes from a female donor in good health. The CDR3 sequence: CASSLFQVSGNTIYF. In DNA, the CDR3 is TGTGCCAGCAGTTTATTCCAGGTCTCTGGAAACACCATATATTTT.